Presented here are 15 T cell receptor beta chains from one specimen sequenced in a study of T-cell memory formation after mild COVID-19. TCRdb reprocessed the 5' RACE reads via MiXCR and lists one record per CDR3 protein. The sample shows approximately 50,000 distinct CDR3 sequences, over 9% of them seen only once. Specimen: PBMCs or a T cell subset sorted from them (not recorded which). All receptors derive from an adult woman who had mild COVID-19 (a few samples of this study predate the infection). Cell type and time point are not known.

There are a few counts of this clonotype. The rearrangement links TRBV11-1 to TRBJ2-7, with D possibly being TRBD1 or TRBD2 (5 bases each). Germline-derived CDR1 and CDR2 are SGHAT and FQDESV (reference sequence). This CDR3 is built from 15 residues. V lost 3 bases to trimming and J lost 1 base, with 13 bases between them. CDR3 nucleotides: TGTGCCAGCAGCTTGGGACGAGGACCTTCCTACGAGCAGTACTTC. This translates into CASSLGRGPSYEQYF.

The chain carries TRBV20-1 and TRBJ2-2, with D perhaps matching TRBD2 (5 bases). The CDR3 consists of 14 residues. Germline lookup yields CDR1 DFQATT and CDR2 SNEGSKA (reference sequence). Trimming cost V 5 bases and J 3 bases, with 13 bases left between them. The CDR3 DNA is TGCAGTGCTCGAGGAGGTACGTACACCGGGGAGCTGTTTTTT. This encodes CSARGGTYTGELFF.

The J gene is TRBJ2-1, the V gene TRBV6-2 or TRBV6-3; a weak D match, TRBD2 (7 bases). The germline V gene has CDR1 MNHEY and CDR2 SVGEGT. There are 16 residues in the CDR3. V was clipped by 7 bases and J by 2 bases, with 18 bases between them. CDR3 in DNA: TGTGCCAGCACTTTCCCGAGAGGGGGGGCCTACAATGAGCAGTTCTTC. Translated, it gives CASTFPRGGAYNEQFF.

This clonotype came up many times. The gene calls are TRBV7-2 and TRBJ2-5; D gene unclear. CDR1 and CDR2 (germline): SGHTA, FQGNSA. Trimming removed 1 base at V and 5 bases at J, with 11 bases between. This CDR3 contains 14 residues. The CDR3 region is CASSLGFQFETQYF. CDR3 bases: TGTGCCAGCAGCTTAGGTTTCCAGTTCGAGACCCAGTACTTC.

CDR3 DNA: TGCAGTGCTAGAGATCCGGAAAACACCATATATTTT. Translation gives CSARDPENTIYF. The chain joins TRBV20-1 to TRBJ1-3, with unresolved D. The CDR3 has 12 amino acids. V shed 0 bases and J shed 6 bases, with 6 bases lying between them. Germline CDR1 is DFQATT and CDR2 is SNEGSKA (reference sequence).

The V call is TRBV4-2, the J call TRBJ2-2, with D perhaps matching TRBD1 (6 bases). The V gene's germline CDR1 is LGHNA and CDR2 YNFKEQ. This CDR3 has 16 amino acids. Trimming left V 2 bases short and J 7 bases short, with 17 bases between. The CDR3 sequence is CASSQPIRQEVGELFF. The CDR3 nucleotides are TGTGCCAGCAGCCAACCCATTCGACAGGAGGTCGGGGAGCTGTTTTTT.

This clonotype has ten or more counts. The chain couples TRBV12-3 or TRBV12-4 to TRBJ2-2; 7 bases map to TRBD1. V trimming: 5 bases; J trimming: 5 bases; junction bases outside the gene matches: 8. The CDR3 contains 15 residues. CDR3 bases: TGTGCCAGCAGTCCCCGACAGGGAAGAACCGGGGAGCTGTTTTTT. Protein: CASSPRQGRTGELFF.

This clonotype appeared many times. The V call is TRBV11-2, the J call TRBJ2-7; 7 bases match TRBD2. V lost 3 bases and J lost 1; bases outside the gene matches: 3. Germline V gives CDR1 SGHAT, CDR2 FQNNGV. The CDR3 is 14 amino acids. The CDR3 DNA follows: TGTGCCAGCAGCTTCAGCGGGAATTCCTACGAGCAGTACTTC. This gives the protein CASSFSGNSYEQYF.

This clonotype has ten or more counts. This chain uses TRBV7-3 with TRBJ1-1; TRBD1 aligns across 7 bases. The CDR3 contains 15 residues. Germline CDR1 SGHTA, CDR2 FQGTGA. The V and J ends lost 2 bases and 5 bases, in that order; junction bases with no gene match: 8. CDR3 coding DNA: TGTGCCAGCAGCTTAGGGCCGACAGGGTATACTGAAGCTTTCTTT. The encoded protein is CASSLGPTGYTEAFF.

This rearrangement joins TRBV4-3 to TRBJ1-3; 7 nucleotides align to TRBD1. The germline gives CDR1 LGHNA, CDR2 YSLEER. CDR3 length equals 17 residues. V was pared by 4 bases and J by 2 bases, with 11 bases of the junction left unmatched. As DNA, the CDR3 is TGCGCCAGCAGCCTCCACCTCACAGGGGCAGCTGGAAACACCATATATTTT. Residues: CASSLHLTGAAGNTIYF.

This chain joins TRBV7-6 and TRBJ1-6; D gene unclear. Trimming took off 5 bases at V and 7 bases at J, with 15 bases between the two ends. This CDR3 spans 15 amino acids. Germline assignment: CDR1 SGHVS and CDR2 FNYEAQ. CDR3 protein: CASSPGRSSNSPLHF. The CDR3 bases are TGTGCCAGCAGCCCCGGGAGATCGAGCAATTCACCCCTCCACTTT. Using reference TRBV7-6 and TRBJ1-6 for the parts outside the CDR3, the full variable domain is GAGVSQSPRYKVTKRGQDVALRCDPISGHVSLYWYRQALGQGPEFLTYFNYEAQQDKSGLPNDRFSAERPEGSISTLTIQRTEQRDSAMYRCASSPGRSSNSPLHFGNGTRLTVT.

In this sample, this clonotype turned up a few times. The V gene is TRBV27, the J gene TRBJ2-5; 7 bases are shared with TRBD2. Germline V gene sequence: CDR1 MNHEY, CDR2 SMNVEV (reference sequence). V trimming: 3 bases; J trimming: 1 base; junction bases outside the gene matches: 5. The CDR3 contains 15 residues. The CDR3 sequence: CASSFGGTIQETQYF. The CDR3 DNA sequence: TGTGCCAGCAGTTTCGGGGGGACTATCCAAGAGACCCAGTACTTC.

The chain has TRBV6-6 and TRBJ2-1, with no clear D. Germline V gives CDR1 MNHNY, CDR2 SVGAGI (reference sequence). V lost 6 bases and J lost 3, with 6 bases in between. This CDR3 has 12 residues. For the CDR3, the DNA is TGTGCCAGCAGCCCAAGCTACAATGAGCAGTTCTTC. Translating it yields CASSPSYNEQFF.

This clonotype came up a few times. The chain joins TRBV5-4 to TRBJ2-1; D is possibly TRBD2 (6 bases). Germline V gene lookup returns CDR1 SGHNT and CDR2 YYREEE (reference sequence). The CDR3 sequence is 15 residues long. V was shortened by 0 bases and J by 5 bases, with 12 bases between the two germline ends. The CDR3 here is CASSLVRGVDNEQFF. The DNA of the CDR3 is TGTGCCAGCAGCTTGGTTCGCGGGGTCGACAATGAGCAGTTCTTC.

This clonotype appeared many times. J is TRBJ2-5 and V is TRBV5-1; D may be TRBD2 (6 bases). The V end lost 3 bases, the J end lost 5 bases, and 11 bases lay between the germline ends. CDR3 length: 13 residues. Germline V gives CDR1 SGHRS, CDR2 YFSETQ. Here the CDR3 DNA reads TGCGCCAGCAGCTCACCAGGAGGGGAGACCCAGTACTTC. Translated: CASSSPGGETQYF. The variable domain in full, completed from reference TRBV5-1 and TRBJ2-5, reads KAGVTQTPRYLIKTRGQQVTLSCSPISGHRSVSWYQQTPGQGLQFLFEYFSETQRNKGNFPGRFSGRQFSNSRSEMNVSTLELGDSALYLCASSSPGGETQYFGPGTRLLVL.